The source of this T cell receptor beta chain is a study of blood T cell repertoires in COVID-19. Whole-study context: The United States, Italy and Spain supplied acute and convalescent COVID-19 samples. T cells, B-cell-depleted T cells, or PBMCs supplied cDNA or gDNA.

Methods used by the authors: Amplifying reference gene primers gave estimates of nucleated cell counts. Assay: immunoSEQ multiplex PCR; the TCRdb copy retains only in-frame clones and omits some. The DNA was the basis for D and trimming; V, J and clone size are from that table. The sample has almost 400,000 clones, approximately 89% seen once. The V gene's germline CDR1 is MGHDK and CDR2 SYGVNS. V lost 3 bases and J 8 bases, leaving 25 bases between the germline ends. This CDR3 spans 17 amino acids. Patients from Seattle were sampled longitudinally, starting during active infection. This chain links TRBV25-1 with TRBJ1-1; the D gene is possibly TRBD1 (6 bases). The sequenced sample was peripheral blood. This sequence was found in a woman aged 55-69 years with COVID-19, enrolled during active disease. The chain's CDR3 is CASSDHLSGVNGLEAFF. As DNA, the CDR3 is TGTGCCAGCAGTGATCACCTCTCAGGGGTAAACGGGTTAGAAGCTTTCTTT.